Listed here are 23 T cell receptor beta chains from one sample, sequenced in a study of T-cell memory formation after mild COVID-19. TCRdb ran MiXCR on the 5' RACE reads and lists one entry per CDR3 protein. The sample holds fewer than 700,000 distinct CDR3 sequences, less than 25% seen once. The sequencing input was PBMCs or a T cell subset sorted from them (not recorded which). The receptors stem from an adult woman who had mild COVID-19 (a few samples of this study predate the infection). Cell type and time point are not known.

This clonotype was counted only a few times. The chain is built from TRBV5-1 and TRBJ2-3, with 9 nucleotides matching TRBD2. Germline CDR1 is SGHRS and CDR2 is YFSETQ. This CDR3 region has 15 residues. Trimming at V came to 6 bases and at J to 4 bases, leaving 9 bases not matched to a gene. CDR3 amino acids: CASTSTGLASDTQYF. In DNA form, the CDR3 reads TGCGCCAGCACCTCGACGGGACTAGCCTCAGATACGCAGTATTTT.

The V call is TRBV6-5, the J call TRBJ1-1, with D perhaps matching TRBD1 (6 bases). Trimming removed 5 bases at V and 12 bases at J, with 25 bases between. Germline-derived CDR1 and CDR2 are MNHEY and SVGAGI. The CDR3 totals 15 residues. The CDR3 here is CASSNAGTTEPESFF. DNA for the CDR3: TGTGCCAGCAGTAACGCCGGGACAACAGAGCCCGAATCTTTCTTT.

The V gene is TRBV5-5, the J gene TRBJ2-1, with D hard to call. Trimming shortened V by 4 bases and J by 6 bases, and 14 bases separated the two germline ends. The CDR3 contains 14 residues. Germline V gene sequence: CDR1 SGHKS, CDR2 YYEKEE (reference sequence). The CDR3 DNA sequence: TGTGCCAGCAGCCAGTGGCACTCCGGCAATGAGCAGTTCTTC. Its protein is CASSQWHSGNEQFF.

This chain links TRBV12-3 or TRBV12-4 with TRBJ2-2; a possible D gene is TRBD2 (6 bases). The CDR3 sequence is 16 residues long. Trimming pared 2 bases from V and 1 base from J, leaving 11 bases between. In DNA form, the CDR3 reads TGTGCCAGCAGTTTATATGGGGGAGGGAACACCGGGGAGCTGTTTTTT. Translated: CASSLYGGGNTGELFF.

This chain links TRBV4-2 with TRBJ2-7, with TRBD2 identical over 9 bases. Per the germline V gene, CDR1 is LGHNA and CDR2 is YNFKEQ. V shed 5 bases and J 1 base; nucleotides not matched to a gene: 3. This CDR3 is built from 14 residues. DNA for the CDR3: TGTGCCAGCAGCGAGACTAGCGGATCCTACGAGCAGTACTTC. Protein sequence: CASSETSGSYEQYF.

The V gene is TRBV12-3 or TRBV12-4, the J gene TRBJ1-6; tentatively, D is TRBD1 (6 bases). Trimming shortened V by 6 bases and J by 14 bases, and 23 bases separated the two germline ends. This CDR3 has 15 residues. This CDR3 reads CASSRIRGAMDSLHF. CDR3 sequence (DNA): TGTGCCAGCAGCCGAATAAGGGGGGCGATGGATTCCCTCCACTTT.

This clonotype was detected a few times. This sequence joins TRBV29-1 and TRBJ2-1, with 12 bases that match TRBD1. V gave up 4 bases and J gave up 9 bases; unmatched junction bases: 7. CDR3 length equals 14 residues. Germline assignment: CDR1 SQVTM and CDR2 ANQGSEA. CDR3 bases: TGCAGCGTTGCCCCGGGACAGGGGGCGACTGAGCAGTTCTTC. Translating it yields CSVAPGQGATEQFF.

This rearrangement joins TRBV7-3 to TRBJ2-5, with TRBD1 as a possible D gene (6 bases). Trimming left V 2 bases short and J 3 bases short, with 7 bases between. The CDR3 has 13 residues. The germline V gene has CDR1 SGHTA and CDR2 FQGTGA. The CDR3 sequence: CASSLHREETQYF. The CDR3 DNA sequence: TGTGCCAGCAGCTTACACAGGGAAGAGACCCAGTACTTC.

Only a few counts were recorded for this clonotype. V usage is TRBV5-1 and J usage is TRBJ1-1; D unresolved. The CDR3 has 14 residues. The V end was cut by 0 bases, the J end by 5 bases, with 11 bases between. CDR1 is SGHRS, CDR2 YFSETQ, per germline. The CDR3 bases are TGCGCCAGCAGCTTGGACCGGATTGGGACTGAAGCTTTCTTT. It yields the protein CASSLDRIGTEAFF.

In its sample, this clonotype was seen many times. V gene TRBV18 combines with J gene TRBJ2-2, with D unresolved. V lost 2 bases, J lost 3 bases, and 4 bases lay in between. Germline V gene data show CDR1 as KGHSH and CDR2 as LQKENI. The CDR3 has 13 amino acids. CDR3 amino acids: CASSPLDTGELFF. In DNA form, the CDR3 reads TGTGCCAGCTCACCATTGGACACCGGGGAGCTGTTTTTT.

CDR3 protein: CASSRVRGSNQPQHF. CDR3 nucleotides: TGCGCCAGCAGCCGAGTGAGGGGGAGCAATCAGCCCCAGCATTTT. V gene TRBV4-3 combines with J gene TRBJ1-5, with a weak D call TRBD1 (6 bases). This CDR3 is built from 15 residues. In germline, CDR1 is LGHNA, CDR2 YSLEER. Between the trimmed V and J ends, which lost 4 bases and 1 base, there was a span of 11 bases.

In this sample, this clonotype turned up a few times. J is TRBJ1-1 and V is TRBV5-4; D uncertain. The germline V gene encodes CDR1 SGHNT and CDR2 YYREEE (reference sequence). V was shortened by 4 bases and J by 4 bases, with 17 bases between the two germline ends. CDR3 size: 15 residues. In DNA, the CDR3 is TGTGCCAGCAGCCTTCAGGCCCCGCGGGGCACTGAAGCTTTCTTT. Translating it yields CASSLQAPRGTEAFF.

This clonotype turned up a few times. The genes are TRBV5-1 and TRBJ2-2, with D possibly matching TRBD2 (6 bases). The CDR3 has 16 residues. Germline CDR1 is SGHRS and CDR2 is YFSETQ. V was shortened by 1 base and J by 5 bases, with 15 bases between the two germline ends. The chain's CDR3 is CASSLIAGSDTGELFF. In nucleotides, the CDR3 is TGCGCCAGCAGCTTGATTGCGGGATCAGATACCGGGGAGCTGTTTTTT.

The chain couples TRBV12-3 or TRBV12-4 to TRBJ1-1, with TRBD1 as a possible D gene (5 bases). CDR3 length: 16 residues. The ends were cut back, 4 bases at V and 3 bases at J, with 18 bases in the middle. The CDR3 nucleotides are TGTGCCAGCAGTTCCGCGGTTCCAGCAGGGTACACTGAAGCTTTCTTT. Translated: CASSSAVPAGYTEAFF.

The rearrangement uses TRBV27 and TRBJ2-7; TRBD2 agrees at 12 bases. Germline V gene sequence: CDR1 MNHEY, CDR2 SMNVEV (reference sequence). The CDR3 is made up of 17 amino acids. Trimming removed 5 bases from V and 3 bases from J; junction bases left unmatched: 11. As DNA, the CDR3 is TGTGCCAGCAGTCCCCGGACTAGCGGGGCCTCCTTCTACGAGCAGTACTTC. Protein product: CASSPRTSGASFYEQYF.

The chain links TRBV9 to TRBJ1-6; D unresolved. The V end was cut by 4 bases, the J end by 14 bases, with 13 bases between. Germline V gene data show CDR1 as SGDLS and CDR2 as YYNGEE. The CDR3 has 12 amino acids. The CDR3 here is CASSSRDGALHF. CDR3 coding DNA: TGTGCCAGCAGCTCGCGAGATGGGGCCCTCCACTTT.

The chain combines TRBV6-5 with TRBJ2-3; D remains ambiguous. Per the germline V gene, CDR1 is MNHEY and CDR2 is SVGAGI. V dropped 2 bases and J dropped 4 bases, with 7 bases sitting between them. The CDR3 extends over 13 amino acids. CDR3 amino acids: CASSYRIADTQYF. CDR3 DNA: TGTGCCAGCAGTTACAGGATAGCAGATACGCAGTATTTT.

At least ten counts were recorded for this clonotype. The chain has TRBV20-1 and TRBJ1-1; unclear D gene. Germline V CDR1 and CDR2: DFQATT, SNEGSKA (reference sequence). The V gene lost 0 bases and the J gene lost 1 base, with 15 bases spanning the gap. This CDR3 spans 16 amino acids. The CDR3 here is CSARDASRLRNTEAFF. The DNA of the CDR3 is TGCAGTGCTAGAGACGCGAGCAGGCTTAGGAACACTGAAGCTTTCTTT.

The rearrangement uses TRBV12-3 or TRBV12-4 and TRBJ2-5, with TRBD1 as a possible D gene (5 bases). With 2 bases removed from V and 4 bases from J, the gap between germline ends came to 8 bases. The CDR3 has 13 residues. CDR3 DNA: TGTGCCAGCAGTTTATGGGGCGGAGAGACCCAGTACTTC. Protein product: CASSLWGGETQYF.

This clonotype appeared a few times. The chain uses TRBV18 and TRBJ2-7; TRBD1 might be the D (6 bases). V was cut by 0 bases and J by 6 bases, with 15 bases left in between. The germline V gene encodes CDR1 KGHSH and CDR2 LQKENI. This CDR3 is built from 15 residues. The chain's CDR3 is CASSPPSLRGTEQYF. Written as DNA, the CDR3 is TGTGCCAGCTCACCACCTTCCCTCAGGGGAACCGAGCAGTACTTC.

This clonotype turned up a few times. The rearrangement links TRBV7-9 to TRBJ2-3; the D is unclear. Germline V gene sequence: CDR1 SEHNR, CDR2 FQNEAQ (reference sequence). Trimming took 4 bases from V and 4 from J, leaving 15 bases between them. There are 15 residues in the CDR3. The CDR3 DNA reads TGTGCCAGCAGCTCGAGCTTAGTAGTCTCAGATACGCAGTATTTT. It codes for CASSSSLVVSDTQYF.

V is TRBV19 and J is TRBJ1-1; 10 bases are a match to TRBD1. This CDR3 is built from 16 residues. Trimming took 6 bases from V and 4 from J; bases not matched to a gene: 11. Germline lookup yields CDR1 LNHDA and CDR2 SQIVND (reference sequence). DNA for the CDR3: TGTGCCAGTAGAAGACAGGGGGCCTCCCTAACCACTGAAGCTTTCTTT. This translates into CASRRQGASLTTEAFF.

CDR3 coding DNA: TGTGCCAGCAGTTTACCCGACGGCAAACCCTACAATGAGCAGTTCTTC. Its translation: CASSLPDGKPYNEQFF. The V and J genes are TRBV27 and TRBJ2-1; unclear D gene. Germline V lookup: CDR1 MNHEY, CDR2 SMNVEV (reference sequence). This CDR3 is 16 amino acids long. V was trimmed by 2 bases and J by 2 bases, leaving 13 bases between them.